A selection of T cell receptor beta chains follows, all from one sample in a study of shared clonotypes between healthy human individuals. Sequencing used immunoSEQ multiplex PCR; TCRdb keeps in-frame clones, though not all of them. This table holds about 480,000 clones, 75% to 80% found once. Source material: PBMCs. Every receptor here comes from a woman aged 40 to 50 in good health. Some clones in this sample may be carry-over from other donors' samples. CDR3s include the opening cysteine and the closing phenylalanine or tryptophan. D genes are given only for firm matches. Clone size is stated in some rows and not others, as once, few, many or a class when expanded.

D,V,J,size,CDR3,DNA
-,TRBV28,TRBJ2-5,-,CASSPARDVQETQYF,TGTGCCAGCAGTCCCGCCAGGGACGTCCAAGAGACCCAGTACTTC
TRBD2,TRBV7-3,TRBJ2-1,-,CASSLFAGLARNEQFF,TGTGCCAGCAGCTTATTTGCGGGACTAGCGCGCAATGAGCAGTTCTTC
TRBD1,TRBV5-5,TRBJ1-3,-,CASSVLTGVSGNTIYF,TGTGCCAGCAGCGTGTTAACAGGGGTCTCTGGAAACACCATATATTTT
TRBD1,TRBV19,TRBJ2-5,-,CASSRTGTGDRETQYF,TGTGCCAGTAGTAGAACCGGGACAGGGGATCGAGAGACCCAGTACTTC
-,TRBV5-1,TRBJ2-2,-,CAGRRDSSTGELFF,TGCGCCGGGCGGCGGGACTCGAGCACCGGGGAGCTGTTTTTT
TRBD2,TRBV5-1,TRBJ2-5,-,CASSYGLAAGEETQYF,TGCGCCAGCAGCTACGGACTAGCTGCTGGGGAAGAGACCCAGTACTTC
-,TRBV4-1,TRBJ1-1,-,CASSQAVGMNTEAFF,TGCGCCAGCAGCCAAGCCGTGGGGATGAACACTGAAGCTTTCTTT
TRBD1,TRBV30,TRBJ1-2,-,CAWSGASGGNYGYTF,TGTGCCTGGAGTGGGGCGTCAGGGGGAAACTATGGCTACACCTTC
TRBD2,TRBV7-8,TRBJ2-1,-,CASSLAGWGGKQFF,TGTGCCAGCAGCTTAGCCGGCTGGGGGGGTAAGCAGTTCTTC
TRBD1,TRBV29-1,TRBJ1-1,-,CSVERGTATYNTEAFF,TGCAGCGTTGAAAGGGGGACAGCTACGTACAACACTGAAGCTTTCTTT
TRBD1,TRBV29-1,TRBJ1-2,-,CSVGGDRDKYGYTF,TGCAGCGTTGGAGGGGACAGGGATAAATATGGCTACACCTTC
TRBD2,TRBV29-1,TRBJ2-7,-,CSVEGTSGRASYEQYF,TGCAGCGTTGAAGGGACTAGCGGGAGAGCCTCCTACGAGCAGTACTTC
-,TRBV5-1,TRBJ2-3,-,CASSLGLGSTDTQYF,TGCGCCAGCAGCTTGGGGCTAGGTAGCACAGATACGCAGTATTTT
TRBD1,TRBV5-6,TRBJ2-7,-,CASSSARTGSSYEQYF,TGTGCCAGCAGCTCCGCTCGGACAGGAAGCTCCTACGAGCAGTACTTC
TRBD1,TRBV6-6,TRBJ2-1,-,CASSPGQGLDEQFF,TGTGCCAGCAGCCCGGGACAGGGGTTAGATGAGCAGTTCTTC
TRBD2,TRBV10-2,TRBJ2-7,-,CATRLAGASYEQYF,TGCGCCACCAGATTGGCGGGAGCCTCCTACGAGCAGTACTTC
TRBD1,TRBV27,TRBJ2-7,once,CACSRAGQGYEQYF,TGTGCCTGCTCCCGCGCGGGACAGGGTTACGAGCAGTACTTC
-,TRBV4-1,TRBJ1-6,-,CASSQAENSPLHF,TGCGCCAGCAGCCAAGCTGAAAATTCACCCCTCCACTTT
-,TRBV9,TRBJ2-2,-,CASSVFWGDTGELFF,TGTGCCAGCAGCGTTTTTTGGGGGGACACCGGGGAGCTGTTTTTT
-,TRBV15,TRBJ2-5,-,CATSRGQRRPETQYF,TGTGCCACCAGCAGAGGCCAGCGGAGGCCGGAGACCCAGTACTTC
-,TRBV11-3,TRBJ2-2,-,CASSLDYRDTGELFF,TGTGCCAGCAGCCTCGACTATCGCGACACCGGGGAGCTGTTTTTT
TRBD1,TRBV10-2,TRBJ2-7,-,CASSESGQGADEQYF,TGCGCCAGCAGTGAGTCTGGACAGGGCGCAGACGAGCAGTACTTC
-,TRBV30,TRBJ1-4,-,CAWRGPPNEKLFF,TGTGCCTGGAGGGGACCTCCTAATGAAAAACTGTTTTTT
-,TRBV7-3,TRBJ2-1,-,CASSPPPPKNEQFF,TGTGCCAGCAGCCCTCCGCCCCCAAAGAATGAGCAGTTCTTC
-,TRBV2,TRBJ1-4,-,CASSTGTRGEKLFF,TGTGCCAGCAGTACCGGGACCAGGGGTGAAAAACTGTTTTTT
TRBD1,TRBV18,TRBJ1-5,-,CASSIAGQAAGQPQHF,TGTGCCAGCTCAATCGCCGGACAGGCTGCAGGTCAGCCCCAGCATTTT
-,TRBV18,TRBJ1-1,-,CASSPGVNTEAFF,TGTGCCAGCTCACCGGGTGTGAACACTGAAGCTTTCTTT
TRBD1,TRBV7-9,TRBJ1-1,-,CASSLPGTGTEAFF,TGTGCCAGCAGCTTACCCGGGACAGGGACTGAAGCTTTCTTT
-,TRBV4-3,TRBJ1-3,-,CASSQDGGSSGNTIYF,TGCGCCAGCAGCCAAGATGGGGGGAGCTCTGGAAACACCATATATTTT
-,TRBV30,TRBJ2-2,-,CAWSEQGELFF,TGTGCCTGGAGCGAGCAGGGGGAGCTGTTTTTT
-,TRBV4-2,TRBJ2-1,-,CASSQPDNEQFF,TGTGCCAGCAGCCAACCGGACAATGAGCAGTTCTTC
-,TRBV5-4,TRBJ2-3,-,CASSLGPTDTQYF,TGTGCCAGCAGCTTGGGTCCCACAGATACGCAGTATTTT
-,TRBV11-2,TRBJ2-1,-,CASGLDSYNEQFF,TGTGCCAGCGGGTTAGACTCCTACAATGAGCAGTTCTTC
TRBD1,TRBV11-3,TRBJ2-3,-,CASSLTGADTQYF,TGTGCCAGCAGCCTCACAGGGGCAGATACGCAGTATTTT
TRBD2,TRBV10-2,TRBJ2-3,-,CASVSGSYDTQYF,TGCGCCAGCGTGAGCGGGAGTTATGATACGCAGTATTTT
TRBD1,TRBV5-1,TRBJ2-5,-,CASSLLSSGGAETQYF,TGCGCCAGCAGCTTGCTCTCGTCAGGGGGCGCAGAGACCCAGTACTTC
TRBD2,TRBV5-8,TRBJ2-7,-,CASSFATSRAYEQYF,TGTGCCAGCAGCTTCGCGACTAGCCGGGCCTACGAGCAGTACTTC
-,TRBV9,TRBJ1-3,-,CASSVRGTFGNTIYF,TGTGCCAGCAGCGTAAGGGGGACTTTTGGAAACACCATATATTTT
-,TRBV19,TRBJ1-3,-,CASSMGDSGNTIYF,TGTGCCAGTAGTATGGGGGACTCTGGAAACACCATATATTTT
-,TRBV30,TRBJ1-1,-,CAWSVGGPTNTEAFF,TGTGCCTGGAGTGTAGGAGGGCCCACGAACACTGAAGCTTTCTTT
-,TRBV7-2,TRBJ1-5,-,CASSFPPRPQHF,TGTGCCAGCAGCTTCCCCCCCAGGCCCCAGCATTTT
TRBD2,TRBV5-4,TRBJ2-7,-,CASSSRTSGIYEQYF,TGTGCCAGCAGCTCGAGGACTAGCGGGATCTACGAGCAGTACTTC
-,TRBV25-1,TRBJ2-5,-,CASSDQGGGETQYF,TGTGCCAGCAGTGACCAGGGTGGTGGAGAGACCCAGTACTTC
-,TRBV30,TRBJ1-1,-,CAWTPPGFPLLNTEAFF,TGTGCCTGGACCCCCCCCGGGTTCCCTCTATTGAACACTGAAGCTTTCTTT
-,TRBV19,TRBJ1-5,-,CASSIVPGNQPQHF,TGTGCCAGTAGTATAGTTCCGGGCAATCAGCCCCAGCATTTT
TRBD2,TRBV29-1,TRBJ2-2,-,CSVEEAGGGTGELFF,TGCAGCGTTGAAGAGGCGGGAGGGGGAACCGGGGAGCTGTTTTTT
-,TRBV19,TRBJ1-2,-,CASSIRKNGQNYGYTF,TGTGCCAGTAGTATCCGGAAGAATGGGCAAAACTATGGCTACACCTTC
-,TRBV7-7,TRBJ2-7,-,CASSEGPSYEQYF,TGTGCCAGCAGCGAAGGACCGAGCTACGAGCAGTACTTC
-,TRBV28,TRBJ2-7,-,CASSSGTPGEQYF,TGTGCCAGCAGTTCCGGGACGCCAGGCGAGCAGTACTTC